The text below deals with one T cell receptor (beta chain). Antigen specificity is unknown. These data come from a study of T cells in localized non-small cell lung cancer. The repertoire was sequenced with immunoSEQ multiplex PCR; TCRdb's copy has only in-frame clones and lacks some. This table holds approximately 1,300 clones, roughly 36% found once. Findings of the study overall: A single tumor region was sequenced, leaving heterogeneity possible.

This CDR3 has 14 residues. The germline CDR1 and CDR2 sequences are SGHNT and YENEEA. V lost 5 bases and J lost 5, with 15 bases in between. The material sequenced was lung tumor tissue, taken before any cancer treatment. V gene TRBV11-3 combines with J gene TRBJ1-1; possible D gene TRBD1, 6 bases. This sequence originates from a male donor older than 55 with stage II squamous cell lung carcinoma. DNA for the CDR3: TGTGCCAGCAGCCAGAAGAGGGGGGAGACTGAAGCTTTCTTT. It codes for CASSQKRGETEAFF.